What follows are 16 T cell receptor beta chains derived from one specimen sequenced in a study of blood T cell repertoires in COVID-19. Clones were read by immunoSEQ multiplex PCR, and TCRdb kept only the in-frame ones, dropping some. The table lists tens of thousands of clones, about 89% of them singletons, with around an eighth in the top ten. Sample: peripheral blood. These TCRs come from a woman aged 60-75 years with active COVID-19.

This chain joins TRBV11-3 and TRBJ2-3; a possible D gene is TRBD1 (7 bases). The germline gives CDR1 SGHNT, CDR2 YENEEA. The CDR3 covers 14 residues. V was pared by 7 bases and J by 4 bases, with 15 bases between. The CDR3 DNA sequence: TGTGCCAGCACCTCAGGGGGGCCGGCAGATACGCAGTATTTT. Amino acid sequence: CASTSGGPADTQYF. Complete variable domain (other parts from reference TRBV11-3 and TRBJ2-3): EAGVVQSPRYKIIEKKQPVAFWCNPISGHNTLYWYLQNLGQGPELLIRYENEEAVDDSQLPKDRFSAERLKGVDSTLKIQPAELGDSAVYLCASTSGGPADTQYFGPGTRLTVL.

The chain is built from TRBV5-5 and TRBJ2-1, with D possibly matching TRBD2 (7 bases). V was cut by 5 bases and J by 9 bases, with 18 bases left in between. From germline, CDR1 is SGHKS and CDR2 YYEKEE (reference sequence). CDR3 size: 14 residues. CDR3 amino acids: CASRTEGGGTEQFF. CDR3 bases: TGTGCCAGCAGGACGGAGGGGGGAGGGACTGAGCAGTTCTTC.

The chain carries TRBV15 and TRBJ2-3; D gene uncertain. Germline V CDR1 and CDR2: LNHNV, YYDKDF (reference sequence). The V gene lost 0 bases and the J gene lost 8 bases, with 15 bases spanning the gap. The CDR3 is made up of 15 amino acids. CDR3 coding DNA: TGTGCCACCAGCAGAGATTGGGTAACGGGTGGTACGCAGTATTTT. Amino acid sequence: CATSRDWVTGGTQYF.

The chain employs TRBV6-5 and TRBJ1-2, with TRBD1 as a possible D gene (6 bases). V gave up 6 bases and J gave up 4 bases, with 18 bases separating them. Germline V gene lookup returns CDR1 MNHEY and CDR2 SVGAGI. The CDR3 sequence is 15 residues long. In DNA, the CDR3 is TGTGCCAGCAGCCTCTACAGGGCGTCCATCTATGGCTACACCTTC. Encoded protein: CASSLYRASIYGYTF.

The CDR3 nucleotides are TGTGCCAGCAGTCCCCCGGGACAGGTTAATGAAAAACTGTTTTTT. Translating gives CASSPPGQVNEKLFF. The genes are TRBV27 and TRBJ1-4, with 8 positions matching TRBD1. V was pared by 5 bases and J by 4 bases, with 6 bases of the junction left unmatched. This CDR3 is 15 amino acids long. Germline values: CDR1 MNHEY, CDR2 SMNVEV (reference sequence).

The chain carries TRBV18 and TRBJ1-5; TRBD1 aligns across 7 bases. CDR3 size: 16 residues. CDR1 and CDR2 (germline): KGHSH, LQKENI. Trimming removed 0 bases from V and 0 bases from J; junction bases left unmatched: 2. CDR3 bases: TGTGCCAGCTCACCACCGGGACAGTCTAGCAATCAGCCCCAGCATTTT. Translated, it gives CASSPPGQSSNQPQHF.

The chain carries TRBV21-1 and TRBJ2-7; no check of the table's D call, TRBD1, against the DNA was made. TRBV21-1 is reported as a pseudogene. The CDR3 sequence is 12 residues long. CDR3 sequence reads: CASSGQSYEQYF. The CDR3, as DNA: TGTGCCAGCAGCGGACAGTCCTACGAGCAGTACTTC.

V gene TRBV4-2 combines with J gene TRBJ1-1; 7 nucleotides agree with TRBD1. The CDR3 consists of 14 residues. CDR1 and CDR2 (germline): LGHNA, YNFKEQ. The trim removed 4 bases at V and 4 bases at J, leaving 6 bases unmatched. The CDR3 region has the DNA TGTGCCAGCAGCCGCGGACAGGAGGGCACTGAAGCTTTCTTT. Translation gives CASSRGQEGTEAFF.

The CDR3 spells CATLGGRVYGYTF. The CDR3 DNA follows: TGTGCCACCCTGGGAGGACGAGTCTATGGCTACACCTTC. The V call is TRBV6-5, the J call TRBJ1-2; D gene ambiguous. The germline V gene has CDR1 MNHEY and CDR2 SVGAGI. This CDR3 spans 13 amino acids. V lost 10 bases, J lost 4 bases, and 16 bases lay in between.

The chain joins TRBV7-2 to TRBJ2-1; 9 nucleotides match TRBD2. This CDR3 is 17 amino acids long. Germline V gene sequence: CDR1 SGHTA, CDR2 FQGNSA. Trimming cost V 3 bases and J 0 bases; bases outside gene matches: 6. CDR3 in amino acids: CASSFGSGGPSYNEQFF. The CDR3 nucleotides are TGTGCCAGCAGCTTTGGTAGCGGGGGCCCCTCCTACAATGAGCAGTTCTTC.

The rearrangement joins TRBV18 to TRBJ2-7, with 8 bases that match TRBD2. V lost 4 bases to trimming and J lost 4 bases; unmatched junction nucleotides: 6. CDR1 and CDR2 from the germline V gene are KGHSH and LQKENI. The CDR3 is 14 residues long. The CDR3 spells CASSLSGNPYEQYF. For the CDR3, the DNA is TGTGCCAGCTCACTTAGCGGGAACCCTTACGAGCAGTACTTC.

The chain combines TRBV9 with TRBJ1-2; D is uncertain. Germline CDR1 SGDLS, CDR2 YYNGEE. The CDR3 totals 13 residues. The V gene lost 0 bases and the J gene lost 8 bases, with 11 bases spanning the gap. CDR3 loop: CASSVDDLQGYTF. CDR3 DNA: TGTGCCAGCAGCGTAGACGACTTGCAGGGCTACACCTTC.

V and J are TRBV2 and TRBJ2-5, with D possibly matching TRBD2 (6 bases). CDR1 and CDR2 from the germline V gene are SNHLY and FYNNEI. The CDR3 has 14 residues. V was cut by 3 bases and J by 4 bases, with 12 bases left in between. CDR3 protein: CASSERGRGETQYF. CDR3 in DNA: TGTGCCAGCAGTGAGCGGGGAAGGGGAGAGACCCAGTACTTC.

This chain joins TRBV9 and TRBJ2-7, with 10 nucleotides matching TRBD1. Germline V lookup: CDR1 SGDLS, CDR2 YYNGEE. V lost 4 bases and J lost 5; bases outside the gene matches: 6. CDR3 size: 14 residues. The CDR3 protein is CASSPPDRGDEQYF. CDR3 coding DNA: TGTGCCAGCAGCCCCCCGGACAGGGGGGACGAGCAGTACTTC. The complete variable domain, with remaining parts taken from reference TRBV9 and TRBJ2-7, reads DSGVTQTPKHLITATGQRVTLRCSPRSGDLSVYWYQQSLDQGLQFLIQYYNGEERAKGNILERFSAQQFPDLHSELNLSSLELGDSALYFCASSPPDRGDEQYFGPGTRLTVT.

This clone has just one count. The V call is TRBV9, the J call TRBJ2-3; 10 bases map to TRBD2. CDR1 and CDR2 from the germline V gene are SGDLS and YYNGEE. CDR3 length: 15 residues. The J segment lost 7 bases and the V segment lost 0 bases, leaving 5 bases of the junction unmatched. DNA for the CDR3: TGTGCCAGCAGCGTAGCGACTAGCGGGTATAATACGCAGTATTTT. As protein: CASSVATSGYNTQYF.

V is TRBV27 and J is TRBJ1-5, with TRBD1 identical over 10 bases. The CDR3 contains 15 residues. CDR1 MNHEY and CDR2 SMNVEV come from the germline V gene (reference sequence). V was clipped by 6 bases and J by 7 bases; unmatched bases: 9. Written as DNA, the CDR3 is TGTGCCAGCAGCCCGGGACAGGGGAGGAACCAGCCCCAGCATTTT. Amino acids: CASSPGQGRNQPQHF.